Shown below are 8 T cell receptor beta chains from a single sample sequenced in a study of a mutant IDH1 vaccine in newly diagnosed glioma. Time point here: baseline, week 1 (first vaccination visit). Treatment in this sample: pre-vaccination baseline after standard-of-care therapy. Assay used: immunoSEQ multiplex PCR; TCRdb lists only in-frame clones, some missing. The data show approximately 54,000 clones, roughly 80% seen once. Sample: PBMCs, taken from a glioma patient treated with radiotherapy, temozolomide or both. These TCRs come from a man aged 18 to 35 with glioma.

The J gene is TRBJ2-3, the V gene TRBV4-3, with D uncertain. The CDR3 runs to 14 residues. V shed 3 bases and J shed 2 bases, with 9 bases lying between them. Germline V gene sequence: CDR1 LGHNA, CDR2 YSLEER. This chain's CDR3 is CASSQHSYTDTQYF. The CDR3 region has the DNA TGCGCCAGCAGCCAGCACTCCTACACAGATACGCAGTATTTT.

This clone is a singleton in its sample. The chain employs TRBV7-9 and TRBJ1-5, with TRBD1 matching over 9 bases. Germline trimming cut 4 bases from V and 3 bases from J; bases unmatched to any gene: 4. The CDR3 is 15 residues long. Germline V gene sequence: CDR1 SEHNR, CDR2 FQNEAQ (reference sequence). CDR3 in amino acids: CASSYGTGINQPQHF. CDR3 DNA: TGTGCCAGCAGCTACGGGACAGGGATCAATCAGCCCCAGCATTTT.

In this sample, this clone turned up once. The V call is TRBV7-9, the J call TRBJ1-1; 7 nucleotides match TRBD1. Germline V lookup: CDR1 SEHNR, CDR2 FQNEAQ (reference sequence). J was trimmed by 10 bases and V by 4 bases; bases with no gene match: 6. CDR3 length: 12 amino acids. The CDR3 DNA follows: TGTGCCAGCAGCTCGGGACAGCGAGGAGCTTTCTTT. Translation: CASSSGQRGAFF. Full variable domain (rest looked up from reference TRBV7-9 and TRBJ1-1): DTGVSQNPRHKITKRGQNVTFRCDPISEHNRLYWYRQTLGQGPEFLTYFQNEAQLEKSRLLSDRFSAERPKGSFSTLEIQRTEQGDSAMYLCASSSGQRGAFFGQGTRLTVV.

This rearrangement joins TRBV6-1 to TRBJ1-1; 8 positions agree with TRBD1. V trimming: 4 bases; J trimming: 1 base; junction bases outside the gene matches: 5. The V gene's germline CDR1 is MNHNS and CDR2 SASEGT. The CDR3 sequence is 15 residues long. The CDR3 region has the DNA TGTGCCAGCAGTGCACGACAGGGGTGGAACACTGAAGCTTTCTTT. Its translation is CASSARQGWNTEAFF.

The chain is built from TRBV15 and TRBJ2-3; tentatively, D is TRBD1 (7 bases). V was clipped by 1 base and J by 1 base, with 9 bases between them. The length of the CDR3 is 15 residues. Germline V lookup: CDR1 LNHNV, CDR2 YYDKDF (reference sequence). The DNA for the CDR3 is TGTGCCACCAGCAGAGGCAGGGGGGGCACAGATACGCAGTATTTT. Protein sequence: CATSRGRGGTDTQYF.

The chain uses TRBV6-5 and TRBJ1-4; D ambiguous. Germline V gene sequence: CDR1 MNHEY, CDR2 SVGAGI. Trimming left V 5 bases short and J 7 bases short, with 14 bases between. The CDR3 is 14 amino acids. This CDR3 is CASSTRAPREKLFF. DNA of the CDR3: TGTGCCAGCAGTACCCGTGCCCCGCGTGAAAAACTGTTTTTT.

This clone appeared a few times. This chain links TRBV29-1 with TRBJ1-1; a weak D match, TRBD1 (6 bases). Germline CDR1 and CDR2: SQVTM and ANQGSEA. This CDR3 region has 13 residues. Trimming shortened V by 5 bases and J by 1 base, and 11 bases separated the two germline ends. The CDR3 protein is CSVLQGRNTEAFF. The CDR3 region has the DNA TGCAGCGTTTTACAGGGAAGGAACACTGAAGCTTTCTTT.

The genes are TRBV11-3 and TRBJ1-1; no definite D call. The germline V gene has CDR1 SGHNT and CDR2 YENEEA. The CDR3 spans 13 residues. The V and J ends lost 3 bases and 6 bases respectively, with 11 bases between them. The chain's CDR3 is CASSFGSISEAFF. In DNA, the CDR3 is TGTGCCAGCAGCTTCGGTTCGATATCTGAAGCTTTCTTT.